This T cell receptor (beta chain) appears in the sequencing data of a study of metastatic and nonmetastatic thyroid tumors. Study context: Patients with malignant and benign thyroid disease provided blood and tumor or nodule tissue, whose repertoires were compared. Study-level results: According to reports, the diversity of TCR beta was significantly higher in malignant thyroid tumors than in benign nodules, and this held in both blood and tumor samples.

TCRdb called clones again from the PCR reads with MiXCR. The sample holds 6,000 or so clones, around a third seen once. Nobody among the patients had been given any treatment before thyroid surgery. This CDR3 is 15 amino acids long. Deletions cut 6 bases from V and 7 bases from J, with 18 bases between. In germline, CDR1 is MNHNS, CDR2 SASEGT. Turning to this clone: The antigen is not known.

Source material: adjacent normal tissue. The chain is built from TRBV6-1 and TRBJ1-4; D gene ambiguous. This TCR was recovered from a male donor with papillary thyroid cancer or a benign thyroid nodule (not recorded which). Some clones in this sample may be carry-over from other donors' samples. The chain's CDR3 is CASRVSGIIGEKLFF. The CDR3 DNA reads as TGTGCCAGCAGGGTTTCGGGGATTATAGGTGAAAAACTGTTTTTT.